Following are 9 T cell receptor beta chains from one sample sequenced in a study of T cell responses to AZD1222 COVID-19 vaccine. Sequenced by immunoSEQ multiplex PCR; TCRdb stores in-frame clones only, minus some. This table holds around 100,000 clones, about 93% found once. Sample: peripheral blood, taken on day 0 of AZD1222 vaccination. Receptor source: an adult in good health.

The chain joins TRBV7-9 to TRBJ2-2, with 9 bases lining up with TRBD2. The ends lost 8 bases at V and 8 bases at J; junction bases unmatched: 15. The CDR3 spans 16 residues. The V gene's germline CDR1 is SEHNR and CDR2 FQNEAQ (reference sequence). The CDR3 nucleotides are TGTGCCAGCGGAATCACCGGGACTAGCTTTTCTGGGGAGCTGTTTTTT. It specifies CASGITGTSFSGELFF.

The chain recombines TRBV2 with TRBJ1-4; D remains ambiguous. Trimming left V 7 bases short and J 7 bases short, with 16 bases between. The CDR3 has 14 residues. Germline loops: CDR1 SNHLY, CDR2 FYNNEI. The CDR3 DNA sequence: TGTGCCAGCACCCCCCTGGACGATGTTGAAAAACTGTTTTTT. Protein product: CASTPLDDVEKLFF.

This clone appeared a single time. The V call is TRBV6-2 or TRBV6-3, the J call TRBJ1-2; maybe TRBD1 (5 bases). The CDR3 covers 13 residues. Deletions cut 6 bases from V and 6 bases from J, with 14 bases between. Germline lookup yields CDR1 MNHEY and CDR2 SVGEGT. This chain's CDR3 is CASSRDRPDGYTF. The CDR3 region has the DNA TGTGCCAGCAGCCGAGACAGACCGGATGGCTACACCTTC.

The chain uses TRBV10-1 and TRBJ2-7; 10 positions agree with TRBD1. Looked up from germline, CDR1 is WNHNN and CDR2 is SYGVQD (reference sequence). The CDR3 is 14 residues long. V trimming: 7 bases; J trimming: 7 bases; junction bases outside the gene matches: 10. The CDR3 here is CASTIRGQGREQYF. The CDR3 region has the DNA TGCGCCAGCACCATACGGGGACAGGGGAGAGAGCAGTACTTC.

CDR3 in amino acids: CATGQGGRSEAFF. For the CDR3, the DNA is TGTGCCACCGGACAGGGAGGGCGTAGTGAAGCTTTCTTT. V usage is TRBV15 and J usage is TRBJ1-1; 8 nucleotides match TRBD1. The length of the CDR3 is 13 residues. V trimming: 8 bases; J trimming: 7 bases; junction bases outside the gene matches: 9. Germline CDR1 and CDR2: LNHNV and YYDKDF (reference sequence).

The chain carries TRBV4-2 and TRBJ2-7; perhaps TRBD2 as D (5 bases). In germline, CDR1 is LGHNA, CDR2 YNFKEQ. The CDR3 sequence is 18 residues long. With 4 bases removed from V and 0 bases from J, the gap between germline ends came to 22 bases. The CDR3 DNA reads TGTGCCAGCAGCCGAACCTCCGTCGGAGCGGAGCACTCCTACGAGCAGTACTTC. Protein product: CASSRTSVGAEHSYEQYF.

The count of this clone is one. This CDR3 reads CASSTGQAYSYNEQFF. The CDR3 DNA reads as TGTGCCAGCAGTACAGGACAGGCCTACTCCTACAATGAGCAGTTCTTC. The rearrangement joins TRBV27 to TRBJ2-1, with 7 bases that match TRBD1. Trimming cost V 5 bases and J 0 bases; bases outside gene matches: 7. Per germline, CDR1 MNHEY and CDR2 SMNVEV (reference sequence). This CDR3 is 16 amino acids long.

The genes are TRBV30 and TRBJ1-1; possibly TRBD1 for D (6 bases). The V gene's germline CDR1 is GTSNPN and CDR2 SVGIG (reference sequence). This CDR3 is built from 13 residues. The V and J ends lost 3 bases and 8 bases respectively, with 16 bases between them. As DNA, the CDR3 is TGTGCCTGGAGGAGCGCCGGGACAACAGAAGCTTTCTTT. Translating gives CAWRSAGTTEAFF.

The chain employs TRBV10-3 and TRBJ1-1; D ambiguous. Per the germline V gene, CDR1 is ENHRY and CDR2 is SYGVKD. The CDR3 spans 16 residues. Between the trimmed V and J ends, which lost 9 bases and 3 bases, there was a span of 23 bases. The CDR3 coding sequence is TGTGCCATACAGAAAACTAACAAAACGAAGGACACTGAAGCTTTCTTT. This gives the protein CAIQKTNKTKDTEAFF.